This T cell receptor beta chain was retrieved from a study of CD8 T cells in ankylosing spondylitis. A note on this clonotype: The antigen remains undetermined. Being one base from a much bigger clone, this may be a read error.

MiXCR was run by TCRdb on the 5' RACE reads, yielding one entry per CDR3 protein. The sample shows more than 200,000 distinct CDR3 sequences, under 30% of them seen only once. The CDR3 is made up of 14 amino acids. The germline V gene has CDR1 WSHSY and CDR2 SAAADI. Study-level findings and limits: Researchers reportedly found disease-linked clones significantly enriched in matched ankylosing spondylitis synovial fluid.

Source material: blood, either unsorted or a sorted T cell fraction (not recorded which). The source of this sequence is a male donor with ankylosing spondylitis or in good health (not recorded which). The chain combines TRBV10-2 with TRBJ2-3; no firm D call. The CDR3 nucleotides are TGCGCCAGCAGTGATAGTAGCCCCACAGCTACGCAGTATTTT. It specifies CASSDSSPTATQYF.